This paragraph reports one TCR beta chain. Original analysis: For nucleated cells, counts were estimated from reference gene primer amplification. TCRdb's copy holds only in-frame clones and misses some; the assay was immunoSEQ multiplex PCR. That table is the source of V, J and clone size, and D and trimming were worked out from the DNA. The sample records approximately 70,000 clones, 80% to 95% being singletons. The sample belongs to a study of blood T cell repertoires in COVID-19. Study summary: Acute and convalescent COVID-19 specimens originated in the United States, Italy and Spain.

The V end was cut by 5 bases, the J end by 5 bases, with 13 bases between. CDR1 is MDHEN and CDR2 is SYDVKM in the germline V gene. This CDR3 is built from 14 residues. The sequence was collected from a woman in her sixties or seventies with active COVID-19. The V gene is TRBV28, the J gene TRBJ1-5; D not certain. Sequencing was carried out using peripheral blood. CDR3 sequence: CASSPLGSDQPQHF. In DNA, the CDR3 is TGTGCCAGCAGTCCCCTGGGCTCGGATCAGCCCCAGCATTTT.